This TCR beta chain was captured by sequencing in a study of cytomegalovirus exposure and HLA in healthy donors (dated by TCRdb to 2016 to 2017). For the study in its entirety: An earlier analysis of about 530 of the donors reported 276 Gb of sequence data and about 120 million unique TCR beta sequences obtained from 180 million or so T cells. An early release that covered about 600 HLA-typed donors contained approximately 300 gigabases of sequencing data and around 85 million unique TCR sequences. Of the roughly 420 genotyped donors, 70% to 90% were placed in the genetic ancestry cluster associated with self-reported Caucasian donors. The study was designed to test whether signatures of past pathogen exposure could be identified by cataloging public T cell receptors. Using immunosequencing, the study profiled T cell repertoires from fewer than 850 subjects and related those repertoires to cytomegalovirus serostatus. A separate validation cohort of 100 to 150 different subjects was used in addition to the 666-subject first cohort. To predict cytomegalovirus infection status, the study combined high-throughput TCR immunosequencing, statistical association of individual TCRs with disease status, and machine learning. A later analysis re-analyzed previously published TCR beta repertoires from about 600 donors and added high-resolution HLA genotyping to study TCR occurrence patterns. Rather than drawing on any new phenotypic data, the later analysis identified candidate immune exposures from TCR beta sequences and the way those sequences occurred across donors. To decide whether each TCR beta V gene segment behaved as functional or pseudogenic, an earlier analysis of 587 of the donors relied on high-throughput TCR beta sequencing. Donor age, sex, ethnicity and CMV serostatus were collected together with the repertoire data. A later genetic analysis took genome-wide SNP genotypes for about 55% of the 666 donors and used that subset as a discovery cohort. All discovery cohort repertoires had been generated using a single sequencing platform. Class I and class II HLA loci were covered by the typing at four-digit resolution. Typing coverage varied by locus: roughly 629-640 donors for A, B, C, DRB1 and DQB1; roughly 520 for DQA1; around 610 for DPA1; around 450 for DPB1. Because of strong linkage in the cohort, a few DR-DQ haplotypes were treated as single units for association and clustering. On average, roughly 240,000 unique TCR beta nucleotide sequences were sequenced per donor among fewer than 500 genotyped donors of the cohort, with about 19% of those sequences being non-productive. The investigation overall reported the following: In vitro tests confirmed that a few of the cytomegalovirus-associated TCR beta chains recognize cytomegalovirus antigens. Assigning TCR associations to individual alleles was difficult when HLA alleles, especially DR and DQ, strongly co-occurred. Across donors, most TCR sequences were observed very rarely, whereas some public TCRs were present in many individuals. Compared with equally common non-associated chains, HLA-associated TCR beta chains in a later analysis were more clonally expanded and had lower generation probabilities. According to a later analysis, parvovirus B19, influenza, CMV and Epstein-Barr virus appeared linked to several top co-occurrence clusters. In the study, approximately 160 TCR beta chains were listed as associated with cytomegalovirus. In a later analysis, the rate of TCR association differed among HLA loci, with DRB1 alleles having the most associated TCRs and HLA-C alleles having the fewest. The authors suggested that the approach could potentially be generalized to other disease states and immunological phenotypes. The classifier was reported to diagnose cytomegalovirus status with high specificity and sensitivity in both the original cohort and the validation cohort. Roughly uniform sequencing depth across donors was assumed in presence/absence analyses, although this assumption may not hold. In a later genetic analysis, fewer N-insertions in productive TCRs were reported among donors in an Asian-associated ancestry cluster than the roughly 640-donor mean. Because counts were too low, some 17 rarely observed V segments, including chromosome 9 orphons, were excluded from the earlier analysis of roughly 580 of the donors. HLA typing was unavailable for some donors at each locus, so association tests used only the typed subset. V-gene and J-gene trimming of TCR beta chains was associated with a missense DCLRE1C variant in a later genetic analysis, and the association was replicated in an independent cohort. A group of highly shared sequence variants was considered likely to be a technical artifact of the sequencing pipeline. An earlier analysis of approximately 590 of the donors showed that most TCR beta V segments appeared in productive rearrangements either about 87% or about 30% of the time, which broadly matched IMGT annotations. Linkage disequilibrium might explain the correlated functional status among segregating V segments, but an unknown experimental factor could not be ruled out. A further reported finding was that TCR beta sequences accurately predicted the HLA-A and HLA-B alleles for most subjects in the first cohort. In a later analysis, most CMV-associated TCR beta chains were found to appear HLA-restricted, with HLA associations seemingly driven largely by CMV exposure. In a later analysis, some 17,000 TCR beta sequences were associated with specific HLA alleles at a false discovery rate of 0.05. In this cohort, only TCR beta chains were sequenced, and detectable features were limited by the absence of alpha or paired-chain data. CMV serostatus was the only immune exposure information available for the cohort. The 87-base-pair reads could not distinguish some IMGT-functional V segments, including TRBV6-2 and TRBV6-3, so those segments were excluded.

The library was obtained by the immunoSEQ multiplex PCR assay. A mixture of 60 forward primers for TCR Vbeta segments and 13 reverse primers for TCR Jbeta segments was used in the multiplex PCR. The CDR3 region of rearranged TCR beta genes was amplified from genomic DNA by a multiplex PCR assay. The amplified TCR beta libraries were sequenced on the Illumina HiSeq System as 87-base-pair reads. Under the source paper's analysis protocol: A later analysis tallied approximately 87 million unique TCR beta chains across the 666 repertoires, and about 12 million of those chains were shared by two or more donors. Raw reads were error-corrected and collapsed into unique sequences with a nearest-neighbor algorithm that merged closely related sequences to remove PCR and sequencing errors. CDR3 sequences were aligned to IMGT reference sequences to assign V, D and J gene segments. For a sequence to be retained, a match of at least six nucleotides to both a V gene segment and a J gene segment was required. A rearrangement was called productive if the CDR3 had no stop codons and remained in frame with V and J, and every other rearrangement was called non-productive. Following IMGT convention, CDR3 was defined as the stretch from the second conserved V-encoded cysteine up to the conserved J-encoded phenylalanine. Sequences without an unambiguous match to a single V gene segment were excluded from the earlier analysis of about 640 of the donors. An earlier analysis of over 450 of the donors classified V segments as functional when productive rearrangements were above 56.7% and as segregating when the standard deviation between donors was above 5%. To diagnose cytomegalovirus status from the catalog of TCR beta chain sequences, a statistical classification framework was built. V and J gene assignment, in a later analysis, came from comparing TCR nucleotide sequences with IMGT/GENE-DB human TR gene sequences. The TCRdist pipeline was used in a later analysis to assign CDR3 sequences and most-parsimonious VDJ recombination scenarios. In a later analysis, every TCR beta chain was defined by the combination of its CDR3 amino acid sequence and its V-gene family, and reads without a unique V-gene family were dropped. A later analysis removed 550 to 650 highly shared, low-generation-probability nucleotide sequences to deal with suspected cross-contamination and a sequencing artifact. A later analysis calculated a clonal expansion index for each public chain from normalized within-repertoire ranks of inferred template counts. In a later analysis, generation probabilities were computed using a VDJ recombination model fitted to out-of-frame rearrangements, and the results were checked against IGoR. In a later analysis, hypergeometric tests were used to score TCR-TCR, TCR-HLA and TCR-CMV co-occurrence, with a repertoire-size bias correction applied to TCR pairs. To estimate false discovery rates, a later analysis permuted the HLA or CMV assignments 20 times. In a later analysis, co-occurring TCRs were grouped using DBSCAN, and TCRdist sequence similarity was added for clustering within HLA-allele-positive subsets. Repertoires with fewer than 30,000 or more than 120,000 public chains were left out of co-occurrence clustering, as were about five repertoires with anomalous nucleotide sharing. The table was pulled from immuneACCESS by TCRdb, which kept in-frame rearrangements only. Such tables lose some clones; where checked, under half of the loss comes from unresolved V genes, and the rest has no known cause. The DNA gave D and trimming, while V, J and clone size come from that table. Counted in this sample were approximately 180,000 clones; 60% to 85% of them appeared once. The leading ten clones occupy around 3% of the sample.

In total, roughly 670 healthy bone marrow donors made up the cohort. All cohort members were sampled while nominally healthy, although unrecorded immune exposures were likely present. The donor was CMV seronegative and belonged to the group of 352 seronegative cohort members. A peripheral blood sample was provided by each donor, and peripheral blood mononuclear cells were used for TCR beta sequencing. Genomic DNA was extracted from the blood cell samples with the Qiagen DNeasy Blood Extraction Kit. Including the terminal cysteine and phenylalanine, the CDR3 comprises 15 residues. The sequence is cut down to CDR3 DNA, 45 bases in frame from base 1. V loses 4 bases at its end and J loses 9 bases; junction bases beyond the gene matches: 9. Reading the germline V gene gives CDR1 MNHEY and CDR2 SVGAGI. In the case of this clone: Its antigen is still unknown. No base quality values were provided; no much bigger clone lies one nucleotide off.

The V and J genes are TRBV6-5 and TRBJ2-2; 9 nucleotides in the junction match TRBD1. This receptor was taken from a male donor in good health and CMV-seronegative. Sequenced sample: PBMCs. The nucleotide sequence reads as follows: TGTGCCAGCAGTTTGAAAGGGACAGGGCGGCGGGAGCTGTTTTTT. It translates as CASSLKGTGRRELFF.